The following is a T cell receptor (beta chain) sequence with its context. Its antigen remains unidentified. The data derive from a study of CD8+CD57+ T cells in acquired aplastic anemia. Genomic DNA acted as the template from which TCR beta VDJ combination and CDR3 sequence profiling were carried out. TCRdb called the reads again in MiXCR, with one record for every CDR3 protein. The repertoire holds around 170,000 distinct CDR3 sequences, with approximately 50% as singletons. Germline V gene lookup returns CDR1 WSHSY and CDR2 SAAADI. This CDR3 comprises 13 residues. The V and J ends lost 4 bases and 5 bases respectively, with 11 bases between them. Flow cytometry had shown expanded CD8+CD57+ cells in the patients chosen for sequencing. All patients had severe acquired aplastic anemia. The study, taken as a whole, reports: Shared by patients and controls, 25 to 30 CD8+ CDR3s were abundant in patients. The study found no significant CD8+ Simpson's diversity difference between patients and controls.

The genes are TRBV10-2 and TRBJ2-5, with D perhaps TRBD1 (7 bases). The sequence was collected from a human donor with aplastic anemia. Sample: sorted CD4+, CD8+, or CD8+CD57+ T cells (not recorded which) from PBMCs. The CDR3 spells CASSVPGGETQYF. The DNA for the CDR3 is TGCGCCAGCAGTGTACCAGGGGGGGAGACCCAGTACTTC.